This T cell receptor beta chain was observed in a study of cytomegalovirus exposure and HLA in healthy donors. This PCR relied on a set of 60 Vbeta primers and 13 Jbeta primers. Produced via immunoSEQ multiplex PCR; TCRdb's table is partial and in-frame only. The table has around 120,000 clones, 74% seen once. CDR1 is SGHAT, CDR2 FQNNGV, per germline. Trimming took 1 base from V and 4 from J, leaving 8 bases between them. This CDR3 region has 13 residues. This TCR was sampled from a woman aged 50 to 65 in good health and CMV-seropositive. The rearrangement links TRBV11-2 to TRBJ2-7; D not resolved. The sample taken for sequencing was PBMCs. The CDR3 loop is CASSLAYEYEQYF. As DNA, the CDR3 is TGTGCCAGCAGCTTAGCGTACGAGTACGAGCAGTACTTC.